The 10 T cell receptor beta chains listed next were all sequenced from one sample in a study of blood T cell repertoires in COVID-19. Using immunoSEQ multiplex PCR, the repertoire was profiled, and TCRdb retains in-frame clones only, with some absent. This sample yields about 150,000 clones, of which about 90% are seen a single time; 0.45% to 0.65% belongs to the top ten. The sample consisted of peripheral blood. These receptors originate from a man aged 50-59 years with acute or convalescent COVID-19.

The chain has TRBV27 and TRBJ1-5, with 10 bases identical to TRBD1. J gave up 6 bases and V 4 bases, and 3 bases lay outside the gene matches. Germline values: CDR1 MNHEY, CDR2 SMNVEV (reference sequence). The CDR3 spans 14 residues. The CDR3 bases are TGTGCCAGCAGTTCCTGGACAGGGGGTCAGCCCCAGCATTTT. This translates into CASSSWTGGQPQHF.

The chain recombines TRBV5-1 with TRBJ2-5; tentatively, D is TRBD1 (5 bases). Trimming shortened V by 1 base and J by 3 bases, and 16 bases separated the two germline ends. CDR3 length: 16 residues. The germline CDR1 and CDR2 sequences are SGHRS and YFSETQ. CDR3 DNA: TGCGCCAGCAGCTTGATCTCTAACAGGTTGGAAGAGACCCAGTACTTC. It yields the protein CASSLISNRLEETQYF.

V gene TRBV10-3 combines with J gene TRBJ1-5; 7 nucleotides match TRBD1. Germline trimming cut 2 bases from V and 1 base from J; bases unmatched to any gene: 5. Germline CDR1 is ENHRY and CDR2 is SYGVKD. This CDR3 comprises 16 residues. Here the CDR3 reads CAISEGIQGSNQPQHF. CDR3 DNA: TGTGCCATCAGTGAGGGAATACAGGGGAGCAATCAGCCCCAGCATTTT.

The V call is TRBV27, the J call TRBJ1-1; the D gene is possibly TRBD1 (5 bases). V was cut by 3 bases and J by 7 bases, with 18 bases left in between. This CDR3 contains 15 residues. In germline, CDR1 is MNHEY, CDR2 SMNVEV (reference sequence). This CDR3 is CASSFRVSNLREAFF. The CDR3, as DNA: TGTGCCAGCAGTTTCAGGGTTTCTAACCTTCGTGAAGCTTTCTTT.

J is TRBJ1-1 and V is TRBV18, with D uncertain. The CDR3 spans 15 residues. The V end was cut by 4 bases, the J end by 3 bases, with 15 bases between. The V gene's germline CDR1 is KGHSH and CDR2 LQKENI. The CDR3 sequence: CASSLLGGVDTEAFF. CDR3 nucleotide sequence: TGTGCCAGCTCACTTCTAGGCGGGGTTGACACTGAAGCTTTCTTT.

This chain uses TRBV27 with TRBJ2-7; 14 nucleotides agree with TRBD2. CDR3 length: 16 amino acids. The ends lost 6 bases at V and 7 bases at J; junction bases unmatched: 11. CDR1 and CDR2 (germline): MNHEY, SMNVEV (reference sequence). The CDR3 region is CASSRLAGGTGWEQYF. The DNA for the CDR3 is TGTGCCAGCAGCAGACTAGCGGGAGGGACTGGATGGGAGCAGTACTTC.

V usage is TRBV27 and J usage is TRBJ2-3; weak D call: TRBD2 (6 bases). Between the trimmed V and J ends, which lost 3 bases and 8 bases, there was a span of 12 bases. The germline gives CDR1 MNHEY, CDR2 SMNVEV (reference sequence). The CDR3 totals 13 residues. The CDR3 protein is CASSLTRAGTQYF. The CDR3 DNA reads TGTGCCAGCAGTTTGACTAGGGCGGGTACGCAGTATTTT.

This chain uses TRBV19 with TRBJ2-7; TRBD2 agrees at 11 bases. With 7 bases clipped from V and 2 bases from J, the junction kept 7 bases outside the gene matches. CDR1 LNHDA and CDR2 SQIVND come from the germline V gene (reference sequence). The CDR3 loop spans 15 amino acids. The CDR3 sequence: CASKAGLAETYEQYF. The CDR3 DNA sequence: TGTGCCAGTAAGGCGGGACTAGCGGAAACCTACGAGCAGTACTTC.

CDR3 amino acids: CSVVTGQGLDQPQHF. The CDR3 DNA follows: TGCAGCGTTGTTACGGGACAGGGTCTCGATCAGCCCCAGCATTTT. The rearrangement uses TRBV29-1 and TRBJ1-5, with 9 bases lining up with TRBD1. With V trimmed by 4 bases and J by 5 bases, 9 bases remained unmatched. This CDR3 comprises 15 residues. Germline values: CDR1 SQVTM, CDR2 ANQGSEA.

The chain employs TRBV4-2 and TRBJ1-1; 8 bases agree with TRBD1. Germline V gives CDR1 LGHNA, CDR2 YNFKEQ. V gave up 0 bases and J gave up 3 bases; unmatched junction bases: 3. CDR3 size: 15 residues. CDR3 region: CASSQEDRDHTEAFF. CDR3 nucleotide sequence: TGTGCCAGCAGCCAAGAGGACAGGGATCACACTGAAGCTTTCTTT.